This T cell receptor beta chain was retrieved from a study of shared clonotypes between healthy human individuals. Study-level background: Every donor yielded three CD4 naive, three CD4 memory, two CD8 naive and one CD8 memory plate. Study-level points and caveats: Several donors held approximately 4.5% of naive CD4 clonotypes in common. Clonotype sharing among donors was thought likely to change with sequencing depth. What rarefaction showed was incomplete sorted-subset sequencing despite large depth.

V lost 10 bases, J lost 4 bases, and 16 bases lay in between. This CDR3 contains 13 residues. The V gene's germline CDR1 is MNHNS and CDR2 SASEGT. About this clone itself: As yet, its antigen is unknown.

Here immunoSEQ multiplex PCR was the method, and the copy in TCRdb shows in-frame clones only, minus some. The data show roughly 850,000 clones, with about 96% seen just once and approximately 0.2% held by the top ten. Selected positively for CCR7 and CD45RO-negative, naive CD8 cells excluded terminally differentiated effector memory CD45RA+ cells. Sequenced input: naive CD8+ T cells sorted from blood. The source of this sequence is a man aged 25-45 years in good health. The rearrangement joins TRBV6-1 to TRBJ2-5; D unresolved. The CDR3 DNA sequence: TGTGCCAACGATGAATGGAATTCAGAGACCCAGTACTTC. This encodes CANDEWNSETQYF.